This T cell receptor (beta chain) was documented in a study of cytomegalovirus exposure and HLA in healthy donors. Study findings and constraints: Certain sequence variants were highly shared and formed a cluster, and this cluster was likely a sequencing artifact. The study recorded 150 to 200 TCR beta chains that were cytomegalovirus-associated.

To note about this clone: Its antigen is still unknown.

Use of 60 Vbeta and 13 Jbeta primers characterized the PCR. Here immunoSEQ multiplex PCR was the method, and the copy in TCRdb shows in-frame clones only, minus some. The table has about 90,000 clones, roughly 80% seen once. V gave up 2 bases and J gave up 7 bases, with 10 bases separating them. The CDR3 runs to 13 residues. The germline V gene has CDR1 SGHRS and CDR2 YFSETQ. The TCR was taken from a man aged 25 to 40 in good health and CMV-seronegative. Sequencing input: PBMCs. The chain couples TRBV5-1 to TRBJ2-1, with a tentative D call TRBD1 (6 bases). In nucleotides, the CDR3 is TGCGCCAGCAGCTTAGGACAGACTAATGAGCAGTTCTTC. The encoded protein is CASSLGQTNEQFF.